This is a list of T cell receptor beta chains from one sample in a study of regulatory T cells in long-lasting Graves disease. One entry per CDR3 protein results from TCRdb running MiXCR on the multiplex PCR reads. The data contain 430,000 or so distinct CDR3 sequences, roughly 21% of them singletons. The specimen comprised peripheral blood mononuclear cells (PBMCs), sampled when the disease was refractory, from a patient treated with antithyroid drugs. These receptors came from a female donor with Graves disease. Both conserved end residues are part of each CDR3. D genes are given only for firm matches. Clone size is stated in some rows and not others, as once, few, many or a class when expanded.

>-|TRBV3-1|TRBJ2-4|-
TGTGCCAGCAGCCCCCAGACTCGCCACGCCAAAAACATTCAGTACTTC
CASSPQTRHAKNIQYF
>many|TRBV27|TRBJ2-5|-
TGTGCCAGCAGTCCCCTCTCCGGCCAAGAGACCCAGTACTTC
CASSPLSGQETQYF
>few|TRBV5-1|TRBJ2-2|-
TGCGCCAGCAGTATGGTGGGTGCCGGGGAGCTGTTTTTT
CASSMVGAGELFF
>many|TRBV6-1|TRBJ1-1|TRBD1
TGTGCCAGCAGCTGGGGACAGAGTAACACTGAAGCTTTCTTT
CASSWGQSNTEAFF
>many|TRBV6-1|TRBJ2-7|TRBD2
TGTGCCAGCAGTCGCTCCGGGGGGAGAGAGCAGTACTTC
CASSRSGGREQYF
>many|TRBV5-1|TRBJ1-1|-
TGCGCCAGCCAAGGCAGAGGCTTGAACGGGATGAACACTGAAGCTTTCTTT
CASQGRGLNGMNTEAFF
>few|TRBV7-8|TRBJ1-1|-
TGTGCCAGCAGCTTAACAGGGATCACTGAAGCTTTCTTT
CASSLTGITEAFF
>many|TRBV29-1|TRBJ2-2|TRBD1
TGCAGCGTAGGACAGGCCCGGGAGCTGTTTTTT
CSVGQARELFF
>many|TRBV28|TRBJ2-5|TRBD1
TGTGCCAGCAGTCCTAGGGACAGCTCTCATGTGGAGACCCAGTACTTC
CASSPRDSSHVETQYF
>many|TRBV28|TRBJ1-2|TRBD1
TGTGCCAGCAGATTGAGTTATGGACAGGAGCACACCTTC
CASRLSYGQEHTF
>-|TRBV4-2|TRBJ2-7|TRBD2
TGTGCCAGCAGCCAAGATCTGAGACTAGCGGGACAGCACGAGCAGTACTTC
CASSQDLRLAGQHEQYF
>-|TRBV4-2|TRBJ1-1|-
TGTGCCAGCAGCCAACGGACAGTGGAGAACACTGAAGCTTTCTTT
CASSQRTVENTEAFF
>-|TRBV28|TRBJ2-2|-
TGTGCCAGCAGCCCACCCGGGGGGAACACCGGGGAGCTGTTTTTT
CASSPPGGNTGELFF
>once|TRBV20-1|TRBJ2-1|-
TGCAGTGCTAGATGGGGGAGTGGCCCCTACAATGAGCAGTTCTTC
CSARWGSGPYNEQFF
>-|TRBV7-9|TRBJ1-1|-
TGTGCCAGCAGCTCGGTTCTCACTGAAGCTTTCTTT
CASSSVLTEAFF
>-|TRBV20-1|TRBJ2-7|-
TGCAGTGCTAGTGGAGCCCCGGGCGTCGAGCAGTACTTC
CSASGAPGVEQYF
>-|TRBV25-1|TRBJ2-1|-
TGTGCCAGCTCTCCGCCGGGAGATTCTAATGAGCAGTTCTTC
CASSPPGDSNEQFF
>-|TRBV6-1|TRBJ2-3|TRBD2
TGTGCCAGCAATGACGGCGCGGGAGGGCCGGATACGCAGTATTTT
CASNDGAGGPDTQYF
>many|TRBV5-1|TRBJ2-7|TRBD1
TGCGCCAGCAGGATTGGACAGGGAAACGACGAGCAGTACTTC
CASRIGQGNDEQYF
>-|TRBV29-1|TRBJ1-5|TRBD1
TGCAGCGTTGAAACGGGACAGGCAAATCAGCCCCAGCATTTT
CSVETGQANQPQHF
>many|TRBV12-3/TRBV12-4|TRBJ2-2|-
TGTGCCAGCAAACCCAAGGAGAACACCGGGGAGCTGTTTTTT
CASKPKENTGELFF
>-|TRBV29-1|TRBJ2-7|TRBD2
TGCAGCGTTGAAGGGGGGTTTAGCGGGAGGACCTACGAGCAGTACTTC
CSVEGGFSGRTYEQYF
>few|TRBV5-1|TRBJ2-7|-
TGCGCCAGCAGTTCCCAGGAGAGGGGAGGATACGAGCAGTACTTC
CASSSQERGGYEQYF
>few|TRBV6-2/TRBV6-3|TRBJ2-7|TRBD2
TGTGCCAGCAGTTATACGACTAGCGGGGAGCAGTACTTC
CASSYTTSGEQYF
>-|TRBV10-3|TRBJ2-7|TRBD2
TGTGCCATCAGTGACTCGCGGGAGCTGAGGGAGCAGTACTTC
CAISDSRELREQYF
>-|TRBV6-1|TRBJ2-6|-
TGTGCCTCGTGGAGGGGCTCTGGGGCCAACGTCCTGACTTTC
CASWRGSGANVLTF
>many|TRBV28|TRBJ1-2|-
TGTGCCAGCAGTTTTCCTGACAATTACTATGGCTACACCTTC
CASSFPDNYYGYTF